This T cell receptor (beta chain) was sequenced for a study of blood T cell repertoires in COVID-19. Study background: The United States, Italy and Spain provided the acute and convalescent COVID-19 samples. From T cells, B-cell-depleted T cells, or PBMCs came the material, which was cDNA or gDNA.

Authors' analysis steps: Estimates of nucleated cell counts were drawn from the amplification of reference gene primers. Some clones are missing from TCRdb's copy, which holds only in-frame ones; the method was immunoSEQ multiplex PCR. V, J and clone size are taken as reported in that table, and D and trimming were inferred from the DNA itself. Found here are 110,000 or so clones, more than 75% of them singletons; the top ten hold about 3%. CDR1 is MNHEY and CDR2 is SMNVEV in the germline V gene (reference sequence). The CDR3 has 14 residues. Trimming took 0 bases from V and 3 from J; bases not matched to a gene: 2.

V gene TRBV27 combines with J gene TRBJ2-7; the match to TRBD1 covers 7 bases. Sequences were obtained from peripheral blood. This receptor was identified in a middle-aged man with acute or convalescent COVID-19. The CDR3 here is CASSLSSGGYEQYF. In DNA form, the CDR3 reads TGTGCCAGCAGTTTATCCTCAGGGGGCTACGAGCAGTACTTC.